The 12 T cell receptor beta chains reported below all come from one sample, sequenced in a study of beta chain features in type 1 diabetes. All of the isolated RNA was reverse transcribed, so expressed TCRB transcripts were sequenced. Using immunoSEQ multiplex PCR, the repertoire was profiled, and TCRdb retains in-frame clones only, with some absent. In the table there are roughly 330,000 clones, about 11% of which are singletons. Material: naive CD4+ T cells from blood. The receptors were sampled from a woman aged 25 to 39 in good health.

V usage is TRBV7-3 and J usage is TRBJ2-3; 9 nucleotides match TRBD1. Germline lookup yields CDR1 SGHTA and CDR2 FQGTGA. This CDR3 has 15 amino acids. Trimming removed 5 bases from V and 5 bases from J; junction bases left unmatched: 8. DNA of the CDR3: TGTGCCAGCAGCCAGGGACAGGGACGAGGAGATACGCAGTATTTT. Protein product: CASSQGQGRGDTQYF.

This clone turned up a few times. The gene calls are TRBV4-3 and TRBJ2-1; 10 bases map to TRBD1. Germline-derived CDR1 and CDR2 are LGHNA and YSLEER. The J segment lost 10 bases and the V segment lost 0 bases, leaving 9 bases of the junction unmatched. This CDR3 is built from 16 residues. The CDR3 region has the DNA TGCGCCAGCAGCCAAGATCAAGGGACAGGGGCATACGAGCAGTTCTTC. This sequence encodes CASSQDQGTGAYEQFF.

This clone was detected a few times. V usage is TRBV9 and J usage is TRBJ2-3; TRBD2 agrees at 12 bases. The CDR3 covers 16 residues. CDR1 is SGDLS and CDR2 is YYNGEE in the germline V gene. J lost 2 bases, V lost 5 bases, and 6 bases had no gene match. The CDR3 sequence: CASSSGLAGITDTQYF. For the CDR3, the DNA is TGTGCCAGCAGTTCCGGACTAGCGGGGATCACAGATACGCAGTATTTT.

The V call is TRBV10-3, the J call TRBJ2-1; D may be TRBD2 (6 bases). The CDR3 loop spans 14 amino acids. CDR1 is ENHRY and CDR2 is SYGVKD in the germline V gene. The germline V and J ends were trimmed by 4 bases and 3 bases, with 10 bases remaining between them. This chain's CDR3 is CAISVGGNYNEQFF. CDR3 bases: TGTGCCATCAGTGTGGGCGGGAACTACAATGAGCAGTTCTTC.

In its sample, this clone was seen many times. One junction end disagrees with the germline gene, perhaps due to a read error. The V and J genes are TRBV15 and TRBJ2-3; D is unresolved. There are 13 residues in the CDR3. CDR1 and CDR2 (germline): LNHNV, YYDKDF (reference sequence). For the CDR3, the DNA is TGTGCCACCAGCAGAGCCTCGCGACTGTCCGAACGTTTT. It is translated as CATSRASRLSERF.

This chain links TRBV7-9 with TRBJ1-1, with 9 bases that match TRBD1. The CDR3 runs 14 residues. The germline V gene encodes CDR1 SEHNR and CDR2 FQNEAQ (reference sequence). J was trimmed by 5 bases and V by 3 bases; bases with no gene match: 4. The CDR3 region has the DNA TGTGCCAGCAGCTTCGGACAGGGGAGTACTGAAGCTTTCTTT. It specifies CASSFGQGSTEAFF.

This rearrangement joins TRBV7-2 to TRBJ2-3, with 13 nucleotides matching TRBD2. The junction had 3 bases not matched to a gene; V was cut back by 4 bases and J by 2 bases. This CDR3 spans 16 amino acids. Germline V gene data show CDR1 as SGHTA and CDR2 as FQGNSA. The CDR3 nucleotides are TGTGCCAGCAGCTCTACTAGCGGGAGGGCCACAGATACGCAGTATTTT. It codes for CASSSTSGRATDTQYF. The full variable domain, its missing parts supplied by reference TRBV7-2 and TRBJ2-3, is GAGVSQSPSNKVTEKGKDVELRCDPISGHTALYWYRQSLGQGLEFLIYFQGNSAPDKSGLPSDRFSAERTGGSVSTLTIQRTQQEDSAVYLCASSSTSGRATDTQYFGPGTRLTVL.

The genes are TRBV30 and TRBJ1-5; 8 bases align to TRBD1. CDR3 length: 16 amino acids. V was clipped by 2 bases and J by 3 bases; unmatched bases: 9. CDR1 GTSNPN and CDR2 SVGIG come from the germline V gene (reference sequence). The CDR3 is CAWSIYGTGLNQPQHF. CDR3 nucleotides: TGTGCCTGGAGTATCTACGGGACAGGACTCAATCAGCCCCAGCATTTT.

This chain connects TRBV2 to TRBJ1-5, with D maybe TRBD1 (5 bases). The CDR3 loop spans 14 amino acids. Germline V gene sequence: CDR1 SNHLY, CDR2 FYNNEI. V was trimmed by 10 bases and J by 1 base, leaving 14 bases between them. CDR3 sequence: CATQGGYSNQPQHF. The CDR3, as DNA: TGTGCCACCCAGGGAGGCTACAGCAATCAGCCCCAGCATTTT.

This clone has just one count. V and J are TRBV4-3 and TRBJ2-3, with 10 bases fitting TRBD2. The V gene end was trimmed by 0 bases and the J gene end by 4 bases; junction bases not matched to a gene: 4. CDR1 and CDR2 from the germline V gene are LGHNA and YSLEER. The CDR3 is 16 residues long. Here the CDR3 DNA reads TGCGCCAGCAGCCAAGATCCTAGCGGGAGCCCAGATACGCAGTATTTT. The encoded protein is CASSQDPSGSPDTQYF.

This clone was seen more than once but under ten times. CDR3 nucleotide sequence: TGTGCCACCAGCAGAGGTATAGCGACCTCCTACAATGAGCAGTTCTTC. The encoded protein is CATSRGIATSYNEQFF. The chain employs TRBV15 and TRBJ2-1; D perhaps matches TRBD2 (5 bases). Between the trimmed V and J ends, which lost 1 base and 0 bases, there was a span of 10 bases. Germline CDR1 is LNHNV and CDR2 is YYDKDF (reference sequence). This CDR3 is 16 amino acids long.

This clone was counted many times. The CDR3 coding sequence is TGCGCCAGCAGTCCCGGGACATCTGCCTACGAGCAGTACTTC. Amino acids: CASSPGTSAYEQYF. The gene calls are TRBV23-1 and TRBJ2-7; D might be TRBD1 (6 bases). TRBV23-1 is an ORF; its function is uncertain. The V end lost 4 bases, the J end lost 2 bases, and 12 bases lay between the germline ends. The CDR3 totals 14 residues.